In this sample, the clone carrying this TCR beta chain turned up many times. A read error may produce the germline difference seen at one junction end. These data are taken from a study of regulatory T cells in long-lasting Graves disease. Stated time point: newly diagnosed GD, antithyroid drugs for less than 3 months. Construction of the TCR library relied on RNA isolated from PBMCs. There are 13 residues in the CDR3. CDR1 SEHNR and CDR2 FQNEAQ come from the germline V gene (reference sequence). Construction of TCR beta libraries relied on iRepertoire HTBI primers and on Arm-PCR targeting CDR3 regions. Original processing methods: The identification of 50 to 65 TRBV and approximately 15 TRBJ segments was made across samples. TCRdb ran MiXCR on the multiplex PCR reads and lists one entry per CDR3 protein. TCRdb assigned the V and J calls; the authors' analysis was not used. In the table there are over 500,000 distinct CDR3 sequences, about 15% of which are singletons.

The sample also formed part of further work on T cells in Graves' hyperthyroidism and ophthalmopathy.

Sequenced here: peripheral blood mononuclear cells (PBMCs), sampled at new diagnosis, from a patient treated with antithyroid drugs. The V gene is TRBV7-9, the J gene TRBJ2-1; D is ambiguous. This TCR came from a man younger than 30 with Graves disease. The CDR3 DNA sequence: TGCGCCAGCAGCTTGGAAGGGTCGGGTGAGCAGTTCTTC. Residues: CASSLEGSGEQFF.